The 20 T cell receptor beta chains given below trace back to one sample, sequenced in a study of identical twins (dated by TCRdb to about 2016). The library was generated by 5' RACE. Instrument on record: Illumina HiSeq 2000. Through fastp at Q25 and MiXCR, TCRdb rebuilt clones from the public reads, retaining in-frame beta chains. Each entry is one CDR3 protein sequence, shown with its most common DNA and genes. The sample table shows 500,000 to 700,000 distinct CDR3 sequences, and 7.1% are seen once. Clones ranked in the top ten supply around 1.6% of the sample. The data were also submitted as part of a second study, on yellow fever vaccine responses in identical twins.

The sequenced sample was PBMCs. The receptors derive from a woman aged 18 to 35 in good health.

The chain recombines TRBV3-1 with TRBJ2-3; D gene unclear. CDR3 length: 14 residues. Germline values: CDR1 LGHDT, CDR2 YNNKEL (reference sequence). The V and J ends lost 2 bases and 6 bases respectively, with 12 bases between them. The CDR3 reads CASSQSSSSDTQYF. Here the CDR3 DNA reads TGTGCCAGCAGCCAATCATCATCAAGCGATACGCAGTATTTT.

In this sample, this clonotype turned up many times. The J gene is TRBJ2-2, the V gene TRBV24-1, with no clear D. V was shortened by 1 base and J by 0 bases, with 8 bases between the two germline ends. The CDR3 length is 16 residues. CDR1 and CDR2 from the germline V gene are KGHDR and SFDVKD. The CDR3 DNA reads TGTGCCACCAGTGATTTAGCGCCTCCGAACACCGGGGAGCTGTTTTTT. This encodes CATSDLAPPNTGELFF.

This clonotype was found many times. In nucleotides, the CDR3 is TGTGCCAGCAGCGTAGGGGGGGGGCCCTACAATGAGCAGTTCTTC. It codes for CASSVGGGPYNEQFF. The chain uses TRBV9 and TRBJ2-1, with D perhaps matching TRBD2 (7 bases). V was clipped by 0 bases and J by 2 bases, with 9 bases between them. This CDR3 is 15 amino acids long. Germline CDR1 reads SGDLS; CDR2 reads YYNGEE.

This chain uses TRBV7-8 with TRBJ2-7; 7 nucleotides align to TRBD1. Germline CDR1 and CDR2: SGHVS and FQNEAQ. This CDR3 has 14 residues. The V and J ends lost 5 bases and 1 base, in that order; junction bases with no gene match: 5. The CDR3 nucleotides are TGTGCCAGCAGCCCGACAGGGCAGTCCTACGAGCAGTACGTC. The encoded protein is CASSPTGQSYEQYV.

Ten or more counts support this clonotype. The chain is built from TRBV12-3 or TRBV12-4 and TRBJ2-1; 9 bases are shared with TRBD2. J lost 6 bases, V lost 5 bases, and 8 bases had no gene match. CDR3 length equals 15 residues. The CDR3 spells CASSLDPGLANEQFF. The CDR3 bases are TGTGCCAGCAGTCTAGATCCGGGACTAGCCAATGAGCAGTTCTTC.

This rearrangement joins TRBV7-8 to TRBJ1-4; 7 bases are shared with TRBD1. Trimming removed 5 bases from V and 1 base from J; junction bases left unmatched: 7. There are 16 residues in the CDR3. In germline, CDR1 is SGHVS, CDR2 FQNEAQ. The CDR3 reads CASSPDRMVTNEKLFF. The CDR3 bases are TGTGCCAGCAGCCCGGACAGGATGGTAACTAATGAAAAACTGTTTTTT.

The chain has TRBV2 and TRBJ1-1; 9 bases align to TRBD1. J was trimmed by 1 base and V by 5 bases; bases with no gene match: 11. CDR1 is SNHLY, CDR2 FYNNEI, per germline. The CDR3 is 17 amino acids. The CDR3 spells CASSSTPRTGENTEAFF. The CDR3 DNA sequence: TGTGCCAGCAGTTCGACGCCCCGGACAGGGGAGAACACTGAAGCTTTCTTT.

The sample holds a few counts of this clonotype. The chain recombines TRBV15 with TRBJ2-1; D is unresolved. Germline CDR1 is LNHNV and CDR2 is YYDKDF (reference sequence). The germline V and J ends were trimmed by 3 bases and 9 bases, with 6 bases remaining between them. This CDR3 region has 11 residues. The CDR3 DNA reads TGTGCCACCAGCAGTGGCGGTGAGCAGTTCTTC. Translating gives CATSSGGEQFF.

In this sample, this clonotype turned up many times. V and J are TRBV12-3 or TRBV12-4 and TRBJ1-1; TRBD1 might be the D (6 bases). V shed 5 bases and J shed 6 bases, with 16 bases lying between them. The CDR3 is 14 residues long. The DNA for the CDR3 is TGTGCCAGCAGTCCCGCACAGGGTGTGGCTGAAGCTTTCTTT. Amino acids: CASSPAQGVAEAFF.

There are many counts of this clonotype. The genes are TRBV7-6 and TRBJ2-3, with TRBD1 as a possible D gene (5 bases). Trimming stripped 2 bases from V and 6 bases from J, with 6 bases between. This CDR3 has 12 amino acids. Germline CDR1 is SGHVS and CDR2 is FNYEAQ. CDR3 in amino acids: CASSLKGDTQYF. CDR3 bases: TGTGCCAGCAGCTTAAAGGGGGATACGCAGTATTTT.

This clonotype occurred many times. This chain uses TRBV6-1 with TRBJ1-4; 7 bases are a match to TRBD1. CDR1 MNHNS and CDR2 SASEGT come from the germline V gene. There are 13 residues in the CDR3. V trimming: 8 bases; J trimming: 8 bases; junction bases outside the gene matches: 8. CDR3: CASGRTGDEKLFF. The DNA of the CDR3 is TGTGCCAGCGGCAGAACAGGGGACGAAAAACTGTTTTTT.

For the CDR3, the DNA is TGCGCCAGCAGCCAAGACTCCTGGGAGACCCCCTACAATGAGCAGTTCTTC. Its translation is CASSQDSWETPYNEQFF. The V call is TRBV4-1, the J call TRBJ2-1, with a weak D call TRBD2 (5 bases). V was cut by 0 bases and J by 2 bases, with 14 bases left in between. Per germline, CDR1 MGHRA and CDR2 YSYEKL. The CDR3 runs 17 residues.

This clonotype has just a few counts. V gene TRBV12-3 or TRBV12-4 combines with J gene TRBJ2-4; 14 bases line up with TRBD2. V lost 3 bases to trimming and J lost 3 bases; unmatched junction nucleotides: 4. CDR3 length equals 17 residues. CDR3: CASSFGLAGGGKNIQYF. CDR3 sequence (DNA): TGTGCCAGCAGTTTCGGACTAGCGGGGGGAGGCAAAAACATTCAGTACTTC.

A few counts support this clonotype. CDR3 DNA: TGTGCCAGCAGCCGAGTAGCGGGAGGGCGAAATACGCAGTATTTT. Its protein is CASSRVAGGRNTQYF. The chain combines TRBV7-7 with TRBJ2-3, with 11 bases aligning to TRBD2. The junction had 8 bases not matched to a gene; V was cut back by 5 bases and J by 7 bases. This CDR3 comprises 15 residues. The germline V gene encodes CDR1 SSHAT and CDR2 FNYEAQ (reference sequence).

This clonotype showed up just a few times. This chain uses TRBV4-1 with TRBJ2-3; weak D call: TRBD2 (7 bases). CDR1 and CDR2 from the germline V gene are MGHRA and YSYEKL. V was cut by 1 base and J by 5 bases, with 19 bases left in between. This CDR3 region has 17 residues. The CDR3 loop reads CASSQGLLGGGRDTQYF. CDR3 sequence (DNA): TGCGCCAGCAGCCAAGGGTTACTGGGAGGGGGGCGAGATACGCAGTATTTT.

This clonotype was counted many times. The V gene is TRBV9, the J gene TRBJ1-6, with 7 bases lining up with TRBD1. This CDR3 is 16 amino acids long. J gave up 7 bases and V 4 bases, and 11 bases lay outside the gene matches. Germline V gives CDR1 SGDLS, CDR2 YYNGEE. The CDR3 nucleotides are TGTGCCAGCAGCCCAGCCCGGGACAGCAAAAATTCACCCCTCCACTTT. It specifies CASSPARDSKNSPLHF.

The chain recombines TRBV20-1 with TRBJ2-5; a possible D gene is TRBD1 (6 bases). The germline V gene encodes CDR1 DFQATT and CDR2 SNEGSKA (reference sequence). This CDR3 spans 15 amino acids. V lost 2 bases and J lost 5, with 18 bases in between. The CDR3 bases are TGCAGTGCTAGACTGGTGGTGGGCAGGGGCGAGACCCAGTACTTC. Translation: CSARLVVGRGETQYF.

Only a few counts were recorded for this clonotype. The chain uses TRBV7-3 and TRBJ2-1; 11 bases match TRBD2. Germline CDR1 SGHTA, CDR2 FQGTGA. The CDR3 runs to 15 residues. Unmatched junction bases numbered 7, after V lost 5 bases and J lost 7 bases. Here the CDR3 reads CASSPTSGRWNEQFF. DNA for the CDR3: TGTGCCAGCAGCCCCACTAGCGGGAGATGGAATGAGCAGTTCTTC.

The V gene is TRBV7-9, the J gene TRBJ1-6; a weak D match, TRBD1 (6 bases). V lost 5 bases and J 8 bases, leaving 16 bases between the germline ends. Germline V gives CDR1 SEHNR, CDR2 FQNEAQ (reference sequence). The CDR3 is 15 amino acids. CDR3 DNA: TGTGCCAGCAGCGAGGGGGGCAGGGTGGATTCACCCCTCCACTTT. Protein product: CASSEGGRVDSPLHF.

This clonotype has a count of ten or more. The gene calls are TRBV6-5 and TRBJ2-1; D remains ambiguous. This CDR3 is built from 15 residues. Germline V lookup: CDR1 MNHEY, CDR2 SVGAGI. Trimming shortened V by 0 bases and J by 4 bases, and 10 bases separated the two germline ends. In nucleotides, the CDR3 is TGTGCCAGCAGTTACTCGGCGGAGCCGTACAATGAGCAGTTCTTC. This sequence encodes CASSYSAEPYNEQFF.